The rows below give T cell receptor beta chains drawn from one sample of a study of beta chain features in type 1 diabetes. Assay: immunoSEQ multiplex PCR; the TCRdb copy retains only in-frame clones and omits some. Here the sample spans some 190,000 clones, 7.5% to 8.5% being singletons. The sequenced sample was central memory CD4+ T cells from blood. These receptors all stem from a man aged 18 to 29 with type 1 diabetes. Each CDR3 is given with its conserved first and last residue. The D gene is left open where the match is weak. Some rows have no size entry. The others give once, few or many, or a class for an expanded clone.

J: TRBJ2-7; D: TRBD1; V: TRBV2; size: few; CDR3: CASNGDRAHEQYF; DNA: TGTGCCAGCAATGGGGACAGGGCCCACGAGCAGTACTTC
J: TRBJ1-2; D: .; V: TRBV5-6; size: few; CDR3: CASSLPQGPGGYTF; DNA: TGTGCCAGCAGCTTGCCTCAGGGTCCGGGTGGCTACACCTTC
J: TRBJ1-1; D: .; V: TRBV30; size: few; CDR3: CAWSVQINTEAFF; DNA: TGTGCCTGGAGTGTTCAGATTAACACTGAAGCTTTCTTT
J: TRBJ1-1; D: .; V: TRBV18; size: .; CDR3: CASSPLLNTEAFF; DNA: TGTGCCAGCTCACCCTTATTGAACACTGAAGCTTTCTTT
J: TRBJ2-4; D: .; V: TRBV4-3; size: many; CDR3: CASSQDGQGNIQYF; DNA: TGCGCCAGCAGCCAAGATGGGCAGGGAAACATTCAGTACTTC
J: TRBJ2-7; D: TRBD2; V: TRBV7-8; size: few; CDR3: CASSLGSGTSGLYEQYF; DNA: TGTGCCAGCAGCTTAGGATCCGGGACTAGCGGTTTGTACGAGCAGTACTTC
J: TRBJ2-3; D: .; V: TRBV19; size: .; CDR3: CASSTRSGDTQYF; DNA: TGTGCCAGTAGTACGCGTAGCGGCGATACGCAGTATTTT
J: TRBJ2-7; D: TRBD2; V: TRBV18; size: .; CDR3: CASHSGGASEQYF; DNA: TGTGCCAGCCATAGCGGGGGGGCCTCCGAGCAGTACTTC
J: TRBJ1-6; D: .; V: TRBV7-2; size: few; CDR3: CASSASQGYNSPLHF; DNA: TGTGCCAGCAGCGCCAGCCAGGGTTATAATTCACCCCTCCACTTT
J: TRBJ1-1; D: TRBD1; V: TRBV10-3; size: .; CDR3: CAIRTGTGLNTEAFF; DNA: TGTGCCATCAGGACTGGGACAGGGCTAAACACTGAAGCTTTCTTT
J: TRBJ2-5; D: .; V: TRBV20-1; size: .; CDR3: CSARVIPAQYF; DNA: TGCAGTGCTAGAGTAATTCCGGCCCAGTACTTC
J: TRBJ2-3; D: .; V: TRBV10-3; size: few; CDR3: CAISGEGVGTDTQYF; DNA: TGTGCCATCAGTGGTGAGGGGGTGGGCACAGATACGCAGTATTTT
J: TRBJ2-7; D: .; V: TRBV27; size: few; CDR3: CASSLSQVPPSYEQYF; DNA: TGTGCCAGCAGTTTATCTCAGGTACCCCCTTCCTACGAGCAGTACTTC
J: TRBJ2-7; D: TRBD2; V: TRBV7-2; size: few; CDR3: CASSLVGREGYEQYF; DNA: TGTGCCAGCAGCTTAGTGGGGCGGGAGGGCTACGAGCAGTACTTC
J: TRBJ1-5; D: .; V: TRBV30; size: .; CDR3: CAWRARQSNQPQHF; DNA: TGTGCCTGGAGGGCCCGACAGAGCAATCAGCCCCAGCATTTT
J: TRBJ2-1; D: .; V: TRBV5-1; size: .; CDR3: CASSPILQGEQFF; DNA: TGCGCCAGCAGCCCGATCCTACAGGGTGAGCAGTTCTTC
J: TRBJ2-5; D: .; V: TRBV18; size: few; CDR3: CASSPPAVKETQYF; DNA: TGTGCCAGCTCACCACCCGCAGTAAAAGAGACCCAGTACTTC
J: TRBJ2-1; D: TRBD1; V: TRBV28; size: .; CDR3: CASRPAGTGFNEQFF; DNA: TGTGCCAGCAGGCCAGCCGGGACAGGCTTCAATGAGCAGTTCTTC
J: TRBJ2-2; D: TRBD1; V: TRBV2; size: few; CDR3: CASSNRGRGELFF; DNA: TGTGCCAGCAGTAACAGGGGGCGTGGGGAGCTGTTTTTT
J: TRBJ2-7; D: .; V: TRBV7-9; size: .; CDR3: CASDPSGYEQYF; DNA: TGTGCCAGTGACCCCTCAGGGTACGAGCAGTACTTC
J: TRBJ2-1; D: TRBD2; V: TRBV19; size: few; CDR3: CASRNSGRGVYNEQFF; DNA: TGTGCCAGTAGAAATAGCGGGCGGGGGGTGTACAATGAGCAGTTCTTC
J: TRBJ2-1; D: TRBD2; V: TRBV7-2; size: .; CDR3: CASSLFYGLAFGEQFF; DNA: TGTGCCAGCAGCTTATTCTACGGACTAGCATTCGGTGAGCAGTTCTTC
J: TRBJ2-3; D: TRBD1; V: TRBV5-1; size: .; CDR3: CASTLQGALTDTQYF; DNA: TGCGCCAGCACCTTACAGGGGGCCCTCACAGATACGCAGTATTTT
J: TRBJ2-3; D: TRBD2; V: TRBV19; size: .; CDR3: CASSELAGTSDTQYF; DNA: TGTGCCAGTAGCGAACTAGCGGGAACATCAGATACGCAGTATTTT
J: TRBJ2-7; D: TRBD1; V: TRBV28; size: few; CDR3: CASSLYGTGGLYEQYF; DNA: TGTGCCAGCAGTTTATACGGGACAGGGGGCTTGTACGAGCAGTACTTC
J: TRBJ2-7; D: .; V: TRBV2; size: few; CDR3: CASSGGGTYYEQYF; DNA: TGTGCCAGCAGTGGAGGAGGGACCTACTACGAGCAGTACTTC
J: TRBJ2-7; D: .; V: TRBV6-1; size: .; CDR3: CASRRMEGSHEQYF; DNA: TGTGCCAGCAGGAGAATGGAGGGTTCCCACGAGCAGTACTTC
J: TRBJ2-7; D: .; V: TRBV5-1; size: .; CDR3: CASSQGAGPLLYEQYF; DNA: TGCGCCAGCAGCCAAGGGGCGGGACCCCTTCTCTACGAGCAGTACTTC
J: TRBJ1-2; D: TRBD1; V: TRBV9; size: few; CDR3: CASRSTAGGGVYGYTF; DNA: TGTGCCAGCAGGTCAACGGCAGGGGGAGGCGTGTATGGCTACACCTTC
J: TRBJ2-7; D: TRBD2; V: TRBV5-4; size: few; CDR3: CASRPGLEGYEQYF; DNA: TGTGCCAGCAGGCCGGGACTAGAAGGCTACGAGCAGTACTTC
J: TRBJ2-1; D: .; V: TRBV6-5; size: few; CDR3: CASSSRLEQFF; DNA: TGTGCCAGCAGCTCGAGACTAGAGCAGTTCTTC
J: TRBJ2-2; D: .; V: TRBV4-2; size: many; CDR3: CASSQDGGPGELFF; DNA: TGTGCCAGCAGCCAAGACGGAGGGCCCGGGGAGCTGTTTTTT
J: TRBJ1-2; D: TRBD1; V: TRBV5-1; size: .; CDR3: CASSLQGGPTFGGYTF; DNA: TGCGCCAGCAGCTTACAGGGGGGCCCAACTTTTGGTGGCTACACCTTC
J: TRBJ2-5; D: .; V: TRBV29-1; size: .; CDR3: CSAGREYQETQYF; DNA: TGCAGCGCCGGACGGGAGTACCAAGAGACCCAGTACTTC
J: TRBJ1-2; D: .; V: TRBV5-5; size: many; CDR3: CASSLDAGGYTF; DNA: TGTGCCAGCAGCTTGGATGCGGGTGGCTACACCTTC
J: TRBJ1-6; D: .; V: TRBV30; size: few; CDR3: CAWSVASPLHF; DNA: TGTGCCTGGAGTGTAGCTTCACCCCTCCACTTT
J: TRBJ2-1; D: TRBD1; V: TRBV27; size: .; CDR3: CASSSLGQEYNEQFF; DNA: TGTGCCAGCAGCTCTCTGGGACAGGAATACAATGAGCAGTTCTTC